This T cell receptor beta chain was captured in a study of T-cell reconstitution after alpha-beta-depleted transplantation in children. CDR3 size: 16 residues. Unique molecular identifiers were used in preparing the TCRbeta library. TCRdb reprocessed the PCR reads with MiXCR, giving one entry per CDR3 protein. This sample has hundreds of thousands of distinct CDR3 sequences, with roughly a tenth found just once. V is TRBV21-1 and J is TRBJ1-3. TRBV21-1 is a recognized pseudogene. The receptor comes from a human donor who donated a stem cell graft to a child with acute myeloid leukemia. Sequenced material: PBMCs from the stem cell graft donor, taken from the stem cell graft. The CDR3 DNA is TGTGCCAGCAGCAAAAAAGAGCCTAACTCTGGAAACACCATATATTTT. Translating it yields CASSKKEPNSGNTIYF.